This TCR beta chain comes out of a study of blood T cells in healthy people across ages. Germline CDR1 SGHRS, CDR2 YFSETQ. This CDR3 contains 13 residues. Trimming pared 0 bases from V and 10 bases from J, leaving 11 bases between. A sample-barcoded 5' primer and a J-beta primer mix were used in a second PCR of about 6 to 11 cycles. Template switching added a 12-random-nucleotide identifier to every cDNA molecule. TCRdb re-called the 5' RACE reads with MiXCR, one entry per CDR3 protein. Of about 1.1 million distinct CDR3 sequences listed, around two fifths are singletons. The V call is TRBV5-1, the J call TRBJ1-5; D is ambiguous. Sequencing used blood. The TCR comes from a man younger than 30 in good health. The CDR3 region has the DNA TGCGCCAGCAGCTTGGATCGGGGAACACCCCAGCATTTT. Protein: CASSLDRGTPQHF.